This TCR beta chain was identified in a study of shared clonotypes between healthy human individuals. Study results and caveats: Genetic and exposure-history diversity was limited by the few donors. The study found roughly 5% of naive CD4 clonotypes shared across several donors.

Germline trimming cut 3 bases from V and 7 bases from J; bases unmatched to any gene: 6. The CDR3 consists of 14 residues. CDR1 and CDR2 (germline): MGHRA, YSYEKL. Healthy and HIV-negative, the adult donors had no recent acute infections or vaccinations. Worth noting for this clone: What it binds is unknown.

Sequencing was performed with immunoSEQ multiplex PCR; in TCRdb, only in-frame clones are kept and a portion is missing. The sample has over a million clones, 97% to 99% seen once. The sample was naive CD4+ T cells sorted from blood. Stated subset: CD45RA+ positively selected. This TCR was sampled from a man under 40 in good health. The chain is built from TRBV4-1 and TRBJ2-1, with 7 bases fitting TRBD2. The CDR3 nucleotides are TGCGCCAGCAGCCAGCCTAGCGGAAGGAATGAGCAGTTCTTC. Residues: CASSQPSGRNEQFF.